The 20 T cell receptor beta chains below all came from one sample that was sequenced in a study of graft-versus-host responses after intestinal transplantation. TCRdb's table, derived via immunoSEQ multiplex PCR, lists solely in-frame clones and lacks some. The table records about 50,000 clones, around 90% of them present only once. No antigen is known for these receptors. The material sequenced was unstimulated CD4+ T cells sorted from spleen or lymph node cells, taken before transplant. These TCRs come from a human donor who was the organ donor for an intestinal transplant.

For the CDR3, the DNA is TGCGCCAGCAGTGTTTCGCACAGGGGAGAGGAGGAGACCCAGTACTTC. It codes for CASSVSHRGEEETQYF. The chain carries TRBV10-1 and TRBJ2-5; 7 positions agree with TRBD1. The CDR3 covers 16 residues. The germline gives CDR1 WNHNN, CDR2 SYGVQD (reference sequence). V shed 4 bases and J 5 bases; nucleotides not matched to a gene: 13.

CDR3 protein: CASSLAGDQPDTQYF. In DNA, the CDR3 is TGTGCCAGCAGCTTAGCGGGAGATCAACCAGATACGCAGTATTTT. The chain links TRBV7-2 to TRBJ2-3; weak D call: TRBD2 (5 bases). The V gene lost 0 bases and the J gene lost 4 bases, with 11 bases spanning the gap. The CDR3 covers 15 residues. From germline, CDR1 is SGHTA and CDR2 FQGNSA.

This rearrangement joins TRBV4-2 to TRBJ2-7; no reliable D call. Germline CDR1 reads LGHNA; CDR2 reads YNFKEQ. Trimming stripped 0 bases from V and 4 bases from J, with 13 bases between. The CDR3 totals 15 residues. CDR3 nucleotide sequence: TGTGCCAGCAGCCAAGAGGGTTCACACTATTACGAGCAGTACTTC. Its translation is CASSQEGSHYYEQYF.

V is TRBV21-1 and J is TRBJ2-2; TRBD2, as called in the table, went unchecked against the DNA. TRBV21-1 is labeled a pseudogene. The CDR3 is 15 amino acids. The CDR3 DNA reads TGTGCCAGCAGCTTAGCGGGAGGGGAGACCGGGGAGCTGTTTTTT. As protein: CASSLAGGETGELFF.

The V call is TRBV5-6, the J call TRBJ1-2, with D maybe TRBD1 (5 bases). CDR1 SGHDT and CDR2 YYEEEE come from the germline V gene. The CDR3 extends over 14 amino acids. With 0 bases removed from V and 8 bases from J, the gap between germline ends came to 14 bases. The CDR3 DNA is TGTGCCAGCAGCTTGGTCGCTAGGGGTGTCGGCTACACCTTC. As protein: CASSLVARGVGYTF.

This clone was detected a few times. The rearrangement joins TRBV11-3 to TRBJ2-3; D is perhaps TRBD1 or TRBD2 (6 bases each). The CDR3 runs 14 residues. The germline V gene encodes CDR1 SGHNT and CDR2 YENEEA. Between the trimmed V and J ends, which lost 4 bases and 3 bases, there was a span of 11 bases. The CDR3 is CASSSRGGTDTQYF. Here the CDR3 DNA reads TGTGCCAGCAGCTCACGAGGGGGGACAGATACGCAGTATTTT.

The chain uses TRBV19 and TRBJ1-5; D gene unclear. Germline V gene sequence: CDR1 LNHDA, CDR2 SQIVND (reference sequence). The length of the CDR3 is 15 residues. Trimming cost V 4 bases and J 4 bases, with 14 bases left between them. CDR3 DNA sequence: TGTGCCAGTAGTACCCGGGCCATTCGGAATCAGCCCCAGCATTTT. It translates to CASSTRAIRNQPQHF.

The chain links TRBV6-5 to TRBJ1-5, with D tentatively TRBD1 (5 bases). V lost 5 bases and J 4 bases, leaving 12 bases between the germline ends. CDR3 length: 14 residues. Germline V gene data show CDR1 as MNHEY and CDR2 as SVGAGI. The CDR3 nucleotides are TGTGCCAGCAGTGGCAGGGTTGGGAATCAGCCCCAGCATTTT. Translation: CASSGRVGNQPQHF.

The CDR3 region has the DNA TGTGCCAGCAGCTTCAGTGCAACTAATGAAAAACTGTTTTTT. As protein: CASSFSATNEKLFF. V gene TRBV5-6 combines with J gene TRBJ1-4; no definite D call. Trimming left V 2 bases short and J 0 bases short, with 5 bases between. CDR3 length: 14 residues. Germline V gene data show CDR1 as SGHDT and CDR2 as YYEEEE.

This chain joins TRBV6-1 and TRBJ2-5; 11 positions agree with TRBD2. CDR3 length: 15 amino acids. V lost 6 bases to trimming and J lost 6 bases; unmatched junction nucleotides: 9. Germline V gene data show CDR1 as MNHNS and CDR2 as SASEGT. The CDR3 region is CASRALAGAGKTQYF. The CDR3 region has the DNA TGTGCCAGCAGGGCACTAGCGGGAGCGGGGAAGACCCAGTACTTC.

The chain is built from TRBV10-3 and TRBJ2-1; 11 nucleotides align to TRBD2. Per the germline V gene, CDR1 is ENHRY and CDR2 is SYGVKD. This CDR3 contains 15 residues. The J segment lost 8 bases and the V segment lost 3 bases, leaving 6 bases of the junction unmatched. This chain's CDR3 is CAISELAGVFHEQFF. DNA for the CDR3: TGTGCCATCAGTGAACTAGCGGGAGTATTCCATGAGCAGTTCTTC.

CDR3 nucleotides: TGTGCCAGCAGCCCTGGAGGGGGAAGAGCGGACACCATATATTTT. It specifies CASSPGGGRADTIYF. This sequence joins TRBV28 and TRBJ1-3; a possible D gene is TRBD1 (6 bases). V lost 6 bases to trimming and J lost 8 bases, with 20 bases between them. This CDR3 is built from 15 residues. Germline CDR1 reads MDHEN; CDR2 reads SYDVKM.

The chain has TRBV11-2 and TRBJ2-7; 9 bases are a match to TRBD1. The CDR3 has 17 residues. The germline CDR1 and CDR2 sequences are SGHAT and FQNNGV. V trimming: 2 bases; J trimming: 2 bases; junction bases outside the gene matches: 10. This CDR3 is CASSLLRPGQGTYEQYF. CDR3 DNA: TGTGCCAGCAGCTTACTACGGCCGGGACAGGGTACCTACGAGCAGTACTTC.

The chain employs TRBV6-4 and TRBJ2-5; D is perhaps TRBD1 (6 bases). Between the trimmed V and J ends, which lost 6 bases and 5 bases, there was a span of 19 bases. This CDR3 spans 15 amino acids. Germline V gene data show CDR1 as MRHNA and CDR2 as SNTAGT. CDR3 region: CASRTYRDMEETQYF. CDR3 coding DNA: TGTGCCAGCAGGACATACCGGGACATGGAGGAGACCCAGTACTTC.

The rearrangement links TRBV7-2 to TRBJ2-7; D is possibly TRBD1 (6 bases). The CDR3 runs 15 residues. Germline-derived CDR1 and CDR2 are SGHTA and FQGNSA. Trimming removed 1 base from V and 5 bases from J, with 15 bases in between. CDR3 residues: CASSLVDSRFHEQYF. CDR3 sequence (DNA): TGTGCCAGCAGCTTAGTGGACAGTAGGTTTCACGAGCAGTACTTC.

The chain combines TRBV7-8 with TRBJ2-1; 16 bases align to TRBD2. V trimming: 1 base; J trimming: 1 base; junction bases outside the gene matches: 1. Germline CDR1 and CDR2: SGHVS and FQNEAQ. The CDR3 runs to 18 residues. CDR3 coding DNA: TGTGCCAGCAGCTTAGGGGGACTAGCGGGAGGGTCCTACAATGAGCAGTTCTTC. Amino acid sequence: CASSLGGLAGGSYNEQFF.

The CDR3 DNA reads as TGTGCCAGCAGTGGACTAGCGAACACCGGGGAGCTGTTTTTT. Residues: CASSGLANTGELFF. The chain combines TRBV27 with TRBJ2-2; 7 positions match TRBD2. The CDR3 is 14 residues long. Germline values: CDR1 MNHEY, CDR2 SMNVEV (reference sequence). After removal of 5 bases from V and 0 bases from J, the junction contained 0 bases not matched to a gene.

The genes are TRBV11-2 and TRBJ1-4, with D perhaps TRBD1 (6 bases). Germline V gene sequence: CDR1 SGHAT, CDR2 FQNNGV. The CDR3 length is 14 residues. Trimming took 1 base from V and 4 from J, leaving 7 bases between them. CDR3 amino acids: CASSLGDNNEKLFF. CDR3 coding DNA: TGTGCCAGCAGCTTAGGGGACAATAATGAAAAACTGTTTTTT.

The V and J genes are TRBV28 and TRBJ2-2; D unresolved. CDR3 length: 15 residues. CDR1 MDHEN and CDR2 SYDVKM come from the germline V gene. The germline V and J ends were trimmed by 1 base and 6 bases, with 12 bases remaining between them. CDR3 sequence: CASSLSPAPAGELFF. DNA of the CDR3: TGTGCCAGCAGTTTATCCCCGGCCCCTGCCGGGGAGCTGTTTTTT.

The CDR3 region is CASRLGGGNSETQYF. CDR3 coding DNA: TGTGCCAGTCGCCTAGGGGGGGGGAATTCAGAGACCCAGTACTTC. This chain links TRBV11-2 with TRBJ2-5; D is perhaps TRBD2 (7 bases). The V end was cut by 9 bases, the J end by 4 bases, with 21 bases between. This CDR3 comprises 15 residues. CDR1 SGHAT and CDR2 FQNNGV come from the germline V gene.